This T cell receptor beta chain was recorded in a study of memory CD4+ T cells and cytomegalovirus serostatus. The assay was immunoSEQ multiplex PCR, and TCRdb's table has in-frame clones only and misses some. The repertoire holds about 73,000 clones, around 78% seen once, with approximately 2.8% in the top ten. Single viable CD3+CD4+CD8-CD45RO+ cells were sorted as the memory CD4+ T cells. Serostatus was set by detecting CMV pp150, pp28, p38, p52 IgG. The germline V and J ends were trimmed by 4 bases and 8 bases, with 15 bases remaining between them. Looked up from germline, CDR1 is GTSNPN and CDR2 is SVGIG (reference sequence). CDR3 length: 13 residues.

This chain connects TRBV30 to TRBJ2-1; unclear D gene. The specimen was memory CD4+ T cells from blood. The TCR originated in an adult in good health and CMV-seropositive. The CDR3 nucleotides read TGTGCCTGGACTAGGCGGAGAGAGTATGAGCAGTTCTTC. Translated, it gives CAWTRRREYEQFF.